These 31 T cell receptor beta chains were sequenced from one sample in a study of high-grade serous ovarian cancer treatment subgroups. Sequenced by immunoSEQ multiplex PCR; TCRdb stores in-frame clones only, minus some. The data show fewer than 8,500 clones, more than 65% seen once. The tumor samples were collected prior to definitive surgery or chemotherapy. Sequencing was done on a sample of tumor tissue. The origin of the receptors is a human donor with high-grade serous ovarian cancer.

Turning to this clone: The junction does not match germline at one end; this may be a read error. The V gene is TRBV6-1, the J gene TRBJ1-5; D perhaps matches TRBD1 (6 bases). The CDR3 totals 14 residues. Germline V lookup: CDR1 MNHNS, CDR2 SASEGT. For the CDR3, the DNA is TGTGCCAGCAGCGAAGGGGGGAACGATCAGCCCCAGCATTTT. As protein: CASSEGGNDQPQHF.

CDR3 in DNA: TGTGCCAGCTCGAGTAACGGGGATTCACCCCTCCACTTT. It codes for CASSSNGDSPLHF. This chain joins TRBV18 and TRBJ1-6; D gene unclear. The V and J ends lost 6 bases and 8 bases respectively, with 11 bases between them. Germline V lookup: CDR1 KGHSH, CDR2 LQKENI. The CDR3 runs to 13 residues.

This rearrangement joins TRBV7-3 to TRBJ2-1, with D possibly matching TRBD2 (6 bases). The germline CDR1 and CDR2 sequences are SGHTA and FQGTGA. V dropped 2 bases and J dropped 9 bases, with 17 bases sitting between them. The CDR3 spans 15 residues. This chain's CDR3 is CASSLWGKGGIEQFF. The CDR3 nucleotides are TGTGCCAGCAGCTTATGGGGTAAGGGCGGGATTGAGCAGTTCTTC.

The gene calls are TRBV13 and TRBJ2-7, with TRBD1 matching 11 bases. CDR1 PRHDT and CDR2 FYEKMQ come from the germline V gene (reference sequence). The J segment lost 7 bases and the V segment lost 3 bases, leaving 2 bases of the junction unmatched. CDR3 length equals 13 residues. CDR3 coding DNA: TGTGCCAGCAGCTTCGGACAGGGGGCGGAGCAGTACTTC. It translates to CASSFGQGAEQYF.

This chain links TRBV6-6 with TRBJ1-5, with TRBD1 matching 10 bases. This CDR3 contains 15 residues. Per the germline V gene, CDR1 is MNHNY and CDR2 is SVGAGI (reference sequence). The V and J ends lost 2 bases and 5 bases, in that order; junction bases with no gene match: 3. The CDR3 coding sequence is TGTGCCAGCAGTTACCCGACAGGGGGCGATCAGCCCCAGCATTTT. This sequence encodes CASSYPTGGDQPQHF.

This clone was detected once. As DNA, the CDR3 is TGTGCTAGTGGTTTCCAAAGACAGACTGAGCAGTTCTTC. Protein product: CASGFQRQTEQFF. The rearrangement joins TRBV12-5 to TRBJ2-1; perhaps TRBD1 as D (5 bases). Trimming shortened V by 3 bases and J by 9 bases, and 12 bases separated the two germline ends. Germline V gives CDR1 LGHNT, CDR2 FRNRAP. The CDR3 covers 13 residues. Full variable domain (missing parts from reference TRBV12-5 and TRBJ2-1): DARVTQTPRHKVTEMGQEVTMRCQPILGHNTVFWYRQTMMQGLELLAYFRNRAPLDDSGMPKDRFSAEMPDATLATLKIQPSEPRDSAVYFCASGFQRQTEQFFGPGTRLTVL.

The chain is built from TRBV18 and TRBJ2-3; no clear D. Trimming took 0 bases from V and 2 from J, leaving 9 bases between them. The CDR3 runs to 15 residues. Per germline, CDR1 KGHSH and CDR2 LQKENI. CDR3 DNA sequence: TGTGCCAGCTCACCACCGGGTACAGCCACAGATACGCAGTATTTT. Protein: CASSPPGTATDTQYF.

The rearrangement links TRBV9 to TRBJ2-3, with 8 bases that match TRBD2. With V trimmed by 0 bases and J by 6 bases, 9 bases remained unmatched. The length of the CDR3 is 16 residues. Germline CDR1 and CDR2: SGDLS and YYNGEE. DNA for the CDR3: TGTGCCAGCAGCGTAGACCTCCCCGGGAGGGCGGATACGCAGTATTTT. This encodes CASSVDLPGRADTQYF.

This chain connects TRBV28 to TRBJ2-3, with 8 bases matching TRBD2. V shed 7 bases and J 5 bases; nucleotides not matched to a gene: 14. CDR3 length equals 16 residues. CDR1 and CDR2 from the germline V gene are MDHEN and SYDVKM. The CDR3 sequence is CASTREGPHTRDTQYF. The CDR3 nucleotides read TGTGCCAGCACCCGGGAGGGCCCCCACACACGAGATACGCAGTATTTT.

V is TRBV6-1 and J is TRBJ1-5; unclear D gene. This CDR3 region has 16 residues. The germline gives CDR1 MNHNS, CDR2 SASEGT. V was shortened by 3 bases and J by 0 bases, with 12 bases between the two germline ends. CDR3 residues: CASSEAILDSNQPQHF. CDR3 sequence (DNA): TGTGCCAGCAGTGAGGCCATACTAGATAGCAATCAGCCCCAGCATTTT.

This clone was recorded a few times. Here the CDR3 reads CASSLWASGFTYEQYF. CDR3 DNA: TGTGCCAGCAGCTTATGGGCGAGCGGTTTCACCTACGAGCAGTACTTC. This chain connects TRBV13 to TRBJ2-7; maybe TRBD2 (5 bases). Per the germline V gene, CDR1 is PRHDT and CDR2 is FYEKMQ (reference sequence). This CDR3 region has 16 residues. V gave up 2 bases and J gave up 2 bases, with 16 bases separating them. Using reference TRBV13 and TRBJ2-7 for the parts outside the CDR3, the full variable domain is AAGVIQSPRHLIKEKRETATLKCYPIPRHDTVYWYQQGPGQDPQFLISFYEKMQSDKGSIPDRFSAQQFSDYHSELNMSSLELGDSALYFCASSLWASGFTYEQYFGPGTRLTVT.

V and J are TRBV4-3 and TRBJ2-2, with TRBD1 matching 8 bases. CDR3 length: 14 amino acids. Germline loops: CDR1 LGHNA, CDR2 YSLEER. After removal of 2 bases from V and 6 bases from J, the junction contained 2 bases not matched to a gene. The CDR3 region has the DNA TGCGCCAGCAGCCAAATACAGGGGGCCGGGGAGCTGTTTTTT. Protein product: CASSQIQGAGELFF.

This chain connects TRBV11-2 to TRBJ2-3; perhaps TRBD2 as D (5 bases). The V end was cut by 5 bases, the J end by 4 bases, with 13 bases between. This CDR3 is 14 amino acids long. The germline V gene encodes CDR1 SGHAT and CDR2 FQNNGV. CDR3 in amino acids: CASSLSVSADTQYF. The DNA for the CDR3 is TGTGCCAGCAGCCTTAGCGTGTCCGCAGATACGCAGTATTTT.

The chain is built from TRBV9 and TRBJ1-1; D remains unclear. V was pared by 3 bases and J by 1 base, with 13 bases between. Germline CDR1 and CDR2: SGDLS and YYNGEE. CDR3 length: 15 residues. The CDR3 DNA reads as TGTGCCAGCAGCGCTAGTGTGGCACCGAACACTGAAGCTTTCTTT. This encodes CASSASVAPNTEAFF.

The chain employs TRBV6-1 and TRBJ2-7; 10 nucleotides agree with TRBD2. V lost 8 bases, J lost 1 base, and 2 bases stayed unmatched. From germline, CDR1 is MNHNS and CDR2 SASEGT. The CDR3 extends over 13 amino acids. This CDR3 is CASGSGRSYEQYF. CDR3 DNA: TGTGCCAGCGGTAGCGGGAGGTCCTACGAGCAGTACTTC.

The genes are TRBV7-8 and TRBJ2-2; D possibly uses TRBD1 or TRBD2 (5 bases each). This CDR3 contains 14 residues. Germline-derived CDR1 and CDR2 are SGHVS and FQNEAQ. V was shortened by 3 bases and J by 4 bases, with 9 bases between the two germline ends. The CDR3 DNA follows: TGTGCCAGCAGCTTGGGGGATTTCACCGGGGAGCTGTTTTTT. Encoded protein: CASSLGDFTGELFF.

The chain employs TRBV4-1 and TRBJ2-7; 10 positions agree with TRBD2. The CDR3 loop spans 16 amino acids. Per germline, CDR1 MGHRA and CDR2 YSYEKL. The junction had 2 bases not matched to a gene; V was cut back by 0 bases and J by 0 bases. CDR3 in DNA: TGCGCCAGCAGCCAAGAACTAGCGGGGATCTCCTACGAGCAGTACTTC. This gives the protein CASSQELAGISYEQYF.

This clone was seen once. V gene TRBV7-9 combines with J gene TRBJ1-5, with TRBD1 matching 7 bases. Germline values: CDR1 SEHNR, CDR2 FQNEAQ (reference sequence). V was pared by 5 bases and J by 0 bases, with 4 bases of the junction left unmatched. The CDR3 runs 15 residues. The DNA of the CDR3 is TGTGCCAGCAGCCAGGGGGGGGTTAGCAATCAGCCCCAGCATTTT. As protein: CASSQGGVSNQPQHF. Based on the CDR3 plus reference TRBV7-9 and TRBJ1-5, the full variable domain is DTGVSQNPRHKITKRGQNVTFRCDPISEHNRLYWYRQTLGQGPEFLTYFQNEAQLEKSRLLSDRFSAERPKGSFSTLEIQRTEQGDSAMYLCASSQGGVSNQPQHFGDGTRLSIL.

This clone has only a few counts. The chain employs TRBV5-1 and TRBJ1-2; 7 bases are a match to TRBD1. The CDR3 totals 15 residues. V was pared by 4 bases and J by 2 bases, with 8 bases of the junction left unmatched. CDR1 and CDR2 (germline): SGHRS, YFSETQ. The CDR3 here is CASSLRDSPNYGYTF. The CDR3 DNA reads as TGCGCCAGCAGCCTTCGGGACAGCCCAAACTATGGCTACACCTTC.

The CDR3 here is CASSLLTGGYSEAFF. CDR3 sequence (DNA): TGTGCCAGCAGTTTACTTACAGGGGGCTATAGTGAAGCTTTCTTT. The chain joins TRBV28 to TRBJ1-1; 9 bases are a match to TRBD1. CDR3 length: 15 residues. The germline V gene encodes CDR1 MDHEN and CDR2 SYDVKM. V shed 2 bases and J 7 bases; nucleotides not matched to a gene: 8.

The V and J genes are TRBV18 and TRBJ2-7, with 11 bases fitting TRBD1. J was trimmed by 5 bases and V by 3 bases; bases with no gene match: 6. The CDR3 is 15 residues long. Germline-derived CDR1 and CDR2 are KGHSH and LQKENI. The CDR3 is CASSPQGQGANEQYF. The CDR3, as DNA: TGTGCCAGCTCACCTCAAGGACAGGGGGCAAACGAGCAGTACTTC. Complete variable domain (other parts from reference TRBV18 and TRBJ2-7): NAGVMQNPRHLVRRRGQEARLRCSPMKGHSHVYWYRQLPEEGLKFMVYLQKENIIDESGMPKERFSAEFPKEGPSILRIQQVVRGDSAAYFCASSPQGQGANEQYFGPGTRLTVT.

There are a few counts of this clone. The chain recombines TRBV9 with TRBJ1-2; D is undetermined. V was trimmed by 0 bases and J by 5 bases, leaving 17 bases between them. This CDR3 has 16 amino acids. CDR1 is SGDLS, CDR2 YYNGEE, per germline. The CDR3 spells CASSVAHHRLLYGYTF. As DNA, the CDR3 is TGTGCCAGCAGCGTAGCTCATCACAGACTACTATATGGCTACACCTTC.

The chain joins TRBV5-4 to TRBJ2-2, with TRBD2 identical over 7 bases. Unmatched junction bases numbered 11, after V lost 4 bases and J lost 5 bases. CDR1 and CDR2 (germline): SGHNT, YYREEE (reference sequence). This CDR3 spans 16 amino acids. The CDR3 DNA is TGTGCCAGCAGCCTACCCAGACTAGCCGGGACCGGGGAGCTGTTTTTT. Its protein is CASSLPRLAGTGELFF.

This sequence joins TRBV2 and TRBJ2-3; D perhaps matches TRBD2 (6 bases). Germline assignment: CDR1 SNHLY and CDR2 FYNNEI. The CDR3 loop spans 13 amino acids. The V end lost 6 bases, the J end lost 4 bases, and 11 bases lay between the germline ends. CDR3 sequence (DNA): TGTGCCAGCAGGAGGAGGGGATCAGATACGCAGTATTTT. Its protein is CASRRRGSDTQYF.

The chain recombines TRBV18 with TRBJ2-5; 7 bases are shared with TRBD2. CDR3 length: 17 amino acids. From germline, CDR1 is KGHSH and CDR2 LQKENI. J gave up 0 bases and V 4 bases, and 11 bases lay outside the gene matches. DNA for the CDR3: TGTGCCAGCTCACTTTTTGGGAGGGGTCTTTACCAAGAGACCCAGTACTTC. This encodes CASSLFGRGLYQETQYF.

CDR3 in DNA: TGTGCCAGCAGCTTATGGGGTGGCTACACCTTC. Amino acids: CASSLWGGYTF. This chain joins TRBV5-8 and TRBJ1-2; D is unresolved. Per germline, CDR1 SGHTS and CDR2 YDEGEE. CDR3 size: 11 residues. Between the trimmed V and J ends, which lost 2 bases and 7 bases, there was a span of 6 bases.

This clone rates as medium-sized. J is TRBJ1-1 and V is TRBV5-5, with 7 bases aligning to TRBD1. The CDR3 covers 16 residues. The J segment lost 5 bases and the V segment lost 0 bases, leaving 10 bases of the junction unmatched. Germline V lookup: CDR1 SGHKS, CDR2 YYEKEE (reference sequence). The CDR3 spells CASSLGQGGSRTEAFF. CDR3 DNA: TGTGCCAGCAGCTTGGGACAGGGAGGTTCAAGGACTGAAGCTTTCTTT.

The rearrangement links TRBV29-1 to TRBJ2-3, with no clear D. Germline lookup yields CDR1 SQVTM and CDR2 ANQGSEA. Trimming cost V 2 bases and J 2 bases, with 5 bases left between them. The CDR3 is 12 residues long. The CDR3 nucleotides are TGCAGCGTTGAAATACTCACAGATACGCAGTATTTT. As protein: CSVEILTDTQYF.

The chain combines TRBV28 with TRBJ1-5, with D perhaps matching TRBD1 (5 bases). CDR1 is MDHEN and CDR2 is SYDVKM in the germline V gene. V lost 8 bases and J lost 3, with 20 bases in between. This CDR3 region has 16 residues. CDR3 region: CASAGGGIAYNQPQHF. The CDR3 nucleotides are TGTGCCAGCGCCGGGGGGGGGATAGCTTACAATCAGCCCCAGCATTTT.

The chain is built from TRBV4-1 and TRBJ2-3; D gene unclear. This CDR3 is built from 19 residues. Trimming stripped 0 bases from V and 1 base from J, with 20 bases between. The germline gives CDR1 MGHRA, CDR2 YSYEKL. The CDR3 DNA follows: TGCGCCAGCAGCCAAGAAGGAGCGCAACTCTTCGCGGGCACAGATACGCAGTATTTT. Translating gives CASSQEGAQLFAGTDTQYF.

V and J are TRBV14 and TRBJ2-1, with 9 positions matching TRBD1. The junction had 3 bases not matched to a gene; V was cut back by 1 base and J by 5 bases. Per germline, CDR1 SGHDN and CDR2 FVKESK. The CDR3 spans 15 residues. In DNA, the CDR3 is TGTGCCAGCAGCCAAGTAGGGACAGGGAACAATGAGCAGTTCTTC. Translating gives CASSQVGTGNNEQFF.